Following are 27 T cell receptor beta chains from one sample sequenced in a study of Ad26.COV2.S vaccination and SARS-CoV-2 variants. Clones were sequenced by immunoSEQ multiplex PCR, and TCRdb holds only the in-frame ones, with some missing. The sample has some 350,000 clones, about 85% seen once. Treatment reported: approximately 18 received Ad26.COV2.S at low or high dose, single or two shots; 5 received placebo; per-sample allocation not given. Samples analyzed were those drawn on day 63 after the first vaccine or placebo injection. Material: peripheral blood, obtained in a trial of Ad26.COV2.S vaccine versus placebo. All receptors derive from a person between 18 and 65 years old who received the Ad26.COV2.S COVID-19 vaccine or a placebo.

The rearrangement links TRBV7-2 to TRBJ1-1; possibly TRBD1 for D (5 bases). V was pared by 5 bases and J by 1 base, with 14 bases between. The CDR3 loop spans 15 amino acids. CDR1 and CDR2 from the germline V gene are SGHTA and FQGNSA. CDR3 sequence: CASSGKQASNTEAFF. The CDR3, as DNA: TGTGCCAGCAGCGGGAAACAGGCCTCGAACACTGAAGCTTTCTTT.

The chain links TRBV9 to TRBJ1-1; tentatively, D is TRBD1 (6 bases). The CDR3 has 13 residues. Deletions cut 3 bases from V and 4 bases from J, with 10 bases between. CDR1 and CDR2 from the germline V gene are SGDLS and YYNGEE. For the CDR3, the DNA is TGTGCCAGCAGCGCTACAGGGACCACTGAAGCTTTCTTT. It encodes CASSATGTTEAFF.

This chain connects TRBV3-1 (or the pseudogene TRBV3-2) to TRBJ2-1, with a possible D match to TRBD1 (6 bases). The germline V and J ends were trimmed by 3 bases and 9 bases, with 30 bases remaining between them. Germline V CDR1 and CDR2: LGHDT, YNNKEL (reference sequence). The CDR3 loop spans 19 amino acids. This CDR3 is CASSHRQEWPILGPGEQFF. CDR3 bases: TGTGCCAGCAGCCACCGACAGGAATGGCCTATACTGGGACCAGGTGAGCAGTTCTTC.

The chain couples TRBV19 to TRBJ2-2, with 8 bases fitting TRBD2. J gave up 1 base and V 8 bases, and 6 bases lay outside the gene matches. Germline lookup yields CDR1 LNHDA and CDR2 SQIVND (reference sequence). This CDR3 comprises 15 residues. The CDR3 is CASYPGLGNTGELFF. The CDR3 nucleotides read TGTGCCAGTTACCCGGGACTAGGGAACACCGGGGAGCTGTTTTTT. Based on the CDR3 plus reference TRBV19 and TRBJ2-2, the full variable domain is DGGITQSPKYLFRKEGQNVTLSCEQNLNHDAMYWYRQDPGQGLRLIYYSQIVNDFQKGDIAEGYSVSREKKESFPLTVTSAQKNPTAFYLCASYPGLGNTGELFFGEGSRLTVL.

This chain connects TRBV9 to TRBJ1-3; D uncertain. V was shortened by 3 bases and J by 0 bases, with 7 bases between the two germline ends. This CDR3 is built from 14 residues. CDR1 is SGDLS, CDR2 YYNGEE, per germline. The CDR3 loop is CASSGEVSGNTIYF. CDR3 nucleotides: TGTGCCAGCAGCGGAGAAGTCTCTGGAAACACCATATATTTT. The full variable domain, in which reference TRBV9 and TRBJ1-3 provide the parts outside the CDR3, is DSGVTQTPKHLITATGQRVTLRCSPRSGDLSVYWYQQSLDQGLQFLIQYYNGEERAKGNILERFSAQQFPDLHSELNLSSLELGDSALYFCASSGEVSGNTIYFGEGSWLTVV.

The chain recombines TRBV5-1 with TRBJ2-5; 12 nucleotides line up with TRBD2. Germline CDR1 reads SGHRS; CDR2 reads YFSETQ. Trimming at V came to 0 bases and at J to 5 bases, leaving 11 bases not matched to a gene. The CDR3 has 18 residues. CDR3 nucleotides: TGCGCCAGCAGCTTGGGACTAGCGGGAGTAGGCTCAGGGGAGACCCAGTACTTC. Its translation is CASSLGLAGVGSGETQYF.

The CDR3 region has the DNA TGCGCCAGCAGCCAACGGAGTAGCACAGATACGCAGTATTTT. Residues: CASSQRSSTDTQYF. The chain employs TRBV4-1 and TRBJ2-3; D ambiguous. The V gene lost 2 bases and the J gene lost 0 bases, with 6 bases spanning the gap. Germline values: CDR1 MGHRA, CDR2 YSYEKL. The CDR3 is 14 amino acids.

The CDR3 DNA sequence: TGTGCCAGCAGCGCGCTCGGGACAGATGAAAAACTGTTTTTT. Protein product: CASSALGTDEKLFF. The chain recombines TRBV5-5 with TRBJ1-4; 7 nucleotides align to TRBD1. Germline values: CDR1 SGHKS, CDR2 YYEKEE (reference sequence). Trimming at V came to 4 bases and at J to 6 bases, leaving 6 bases not matched to a gene. This CDR3 comprises 14 residues. Using reference TRBV5-5 and TRBJ1-4 for the parts outside the CDR3, the full variable domain is DAGVTQSPTHLIKTRGQQVTLRCSPISGHKSVSWYQQVLGQGPQFIFQYYEKEERGRGNFPDRFSARQFPNYSSELNVNALLLGDSALYLCASSALGTDEKLFFGSGTQLSVL.

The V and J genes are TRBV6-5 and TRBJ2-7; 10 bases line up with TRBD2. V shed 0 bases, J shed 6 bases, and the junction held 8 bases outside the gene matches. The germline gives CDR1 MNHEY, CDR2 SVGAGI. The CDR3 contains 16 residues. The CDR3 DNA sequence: TGTGCCAGCAGTTACTCGAATCCAGCGGGAGGGGGCGAGCAGTACTTC. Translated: CASSYSNPAGGGEQYF.

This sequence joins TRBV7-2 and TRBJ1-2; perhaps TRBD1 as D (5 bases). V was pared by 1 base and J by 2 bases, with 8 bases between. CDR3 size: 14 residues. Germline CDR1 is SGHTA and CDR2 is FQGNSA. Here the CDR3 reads CASSLVGGNYGYTF. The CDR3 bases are TGTGCCAGCAGCTTAGTCGGGGGGAACTATGGCTACACCTTC.

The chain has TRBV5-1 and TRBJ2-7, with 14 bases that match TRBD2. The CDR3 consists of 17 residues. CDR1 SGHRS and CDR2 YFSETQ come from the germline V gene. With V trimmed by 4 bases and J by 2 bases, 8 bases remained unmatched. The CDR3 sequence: CASSVGTSGSIPYEQYF. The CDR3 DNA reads TGCGCCAGCAGCGTAGGGACTAGCGGGAGTATTCCCTACGAGCAGTACTTC.

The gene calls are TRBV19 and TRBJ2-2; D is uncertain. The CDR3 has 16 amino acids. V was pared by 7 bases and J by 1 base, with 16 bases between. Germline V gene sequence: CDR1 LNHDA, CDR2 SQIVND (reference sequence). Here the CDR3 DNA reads TGTGCCAGTATAGGCAGAAACTACGTGAACACCGGGGAGCTGTTTTTT. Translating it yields CASIGRNYVNTGELFF.

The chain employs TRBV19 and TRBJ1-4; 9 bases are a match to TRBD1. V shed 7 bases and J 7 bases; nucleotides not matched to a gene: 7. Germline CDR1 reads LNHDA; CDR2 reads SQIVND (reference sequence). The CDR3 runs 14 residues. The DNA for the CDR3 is TGTGCCAGTAACGACAGGGGGAAGAGTGAAAAACTGTTTTTT. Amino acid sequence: CASNDRGKSEKLFF.

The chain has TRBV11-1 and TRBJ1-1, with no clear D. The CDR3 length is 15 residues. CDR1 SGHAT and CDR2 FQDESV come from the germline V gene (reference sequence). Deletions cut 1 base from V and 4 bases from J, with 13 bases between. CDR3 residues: CASSLGRAYSTEAFF. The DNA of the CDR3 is TGTGCCAGCAGCTTAGGTAGGGCTTACTCCACTGAAGCTTTCTTT.

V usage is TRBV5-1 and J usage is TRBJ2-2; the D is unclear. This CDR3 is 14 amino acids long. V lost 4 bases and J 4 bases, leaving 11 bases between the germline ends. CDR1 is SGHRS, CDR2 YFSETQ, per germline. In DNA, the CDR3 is TGCGCCAGCAGCCCTGGACCTAGCACCGGGGAGCTGTTTTTT. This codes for CASSPGPSTGELFF.

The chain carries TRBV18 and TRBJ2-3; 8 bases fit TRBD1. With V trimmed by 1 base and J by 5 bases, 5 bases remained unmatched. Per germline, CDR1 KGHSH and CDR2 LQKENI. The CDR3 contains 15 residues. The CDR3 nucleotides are TGTGCCAGCTCACCACTTTCAGGGGGCGGAGATACGCAGTATTTT. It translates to CASSPLSGGGDTQYF. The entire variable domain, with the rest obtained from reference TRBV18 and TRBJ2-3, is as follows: NAGVMQNPRHLVRRRGQEARLRCSPMKGHSHVYWYRQLPEEGLKFMVYLQKENIIDESGMPKERFSAEFPKEGPSILRIQQVVRGDSAAYFCASSPLSGGGDTQYFGPGTRLTVL.

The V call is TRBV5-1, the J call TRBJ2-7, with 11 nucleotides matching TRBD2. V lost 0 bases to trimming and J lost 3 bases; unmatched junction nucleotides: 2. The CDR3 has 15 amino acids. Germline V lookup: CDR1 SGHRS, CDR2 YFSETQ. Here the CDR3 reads CASSLEGTSGYEQYF. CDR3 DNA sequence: TGCGCCAGCAGCTTGGAGGGGACTAGCGGCTACGAGCAGTACTTC.

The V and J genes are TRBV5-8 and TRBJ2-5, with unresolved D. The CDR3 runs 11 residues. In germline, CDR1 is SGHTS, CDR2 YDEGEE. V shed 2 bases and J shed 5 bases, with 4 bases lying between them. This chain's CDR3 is CASSFVETQYF. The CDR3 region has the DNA TGTGCCAGCAGCTTTGTTGAGACCCAGTACTTC.

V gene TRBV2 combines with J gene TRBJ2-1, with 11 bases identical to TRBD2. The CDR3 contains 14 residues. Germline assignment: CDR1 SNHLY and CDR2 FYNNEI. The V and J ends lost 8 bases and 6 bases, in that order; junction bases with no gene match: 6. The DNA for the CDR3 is TGTGCCAGCGGTAGCGGGAGGGCCTCCAATGAGCAGTTCTTC. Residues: CASGSGRASNEQFF.

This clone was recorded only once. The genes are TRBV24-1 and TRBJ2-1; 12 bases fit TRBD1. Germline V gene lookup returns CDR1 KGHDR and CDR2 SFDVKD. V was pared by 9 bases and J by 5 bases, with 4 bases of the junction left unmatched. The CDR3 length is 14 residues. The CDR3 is CATEGQGADNEQFF. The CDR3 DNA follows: TGTGCCACCGAGGGACAGGGGGCGGACAATGAGCAGTTCTTC.

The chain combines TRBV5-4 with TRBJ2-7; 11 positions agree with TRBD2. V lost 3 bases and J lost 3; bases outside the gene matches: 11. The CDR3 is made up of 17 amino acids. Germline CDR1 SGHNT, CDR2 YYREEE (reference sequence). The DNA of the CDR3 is TGTGCCAGCAGCTCTTTCAAGACTAGCGGGATTCTCTACGAGCAGTACTTC. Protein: CASSSFKTSGILYEQYF.

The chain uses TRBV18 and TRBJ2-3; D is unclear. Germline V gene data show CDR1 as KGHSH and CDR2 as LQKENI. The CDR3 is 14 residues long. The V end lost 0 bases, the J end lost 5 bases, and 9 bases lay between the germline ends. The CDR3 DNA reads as TGTGCCAGCTCACCACCTGAGTTACGAGATACGCAGTATTTT. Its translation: CASSPPELRDTQYF.

The CDR3 nucleotides read TGCAGCGTTGCCGGTTCAGGTCACCAAGAGACCCAGTACTTC. Translated: CSVAGSGHQETQYF. This chain connects TRBV29-1 to TRBJ2-5; no clear D gene. Per germline, CDR1 SQVTM and CDR2 ANQGSEA. This CDR3 has 14 residues. Trimming removed 4 bases from V and 0 bases from J, with 12 bases in between. The variable domain in full, completed from reference TRBV29-1 and TRBJ2-5, reads SAVISQKPSRDICQRGTSLTIQCQVDSQVTMMFWYRQQPGQSLTLIATANQGSEATYESGFVIDKFPISRPNLTFSTLTVSNMSPEDSSIYLCSVAGSGHQETQYFGPGTRLLVL.

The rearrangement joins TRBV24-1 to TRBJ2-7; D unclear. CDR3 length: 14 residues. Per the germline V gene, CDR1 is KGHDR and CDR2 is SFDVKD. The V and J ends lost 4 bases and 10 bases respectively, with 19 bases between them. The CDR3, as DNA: TGTGCCACCAGTGAGTGGGAAGTGGGCGAAGGTCAGTACTTC. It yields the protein CATSEWEVGEGQYF.

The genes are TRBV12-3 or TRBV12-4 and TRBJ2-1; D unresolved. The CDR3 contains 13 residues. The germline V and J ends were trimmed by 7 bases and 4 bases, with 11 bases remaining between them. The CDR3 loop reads CASIEVGYNEQFF. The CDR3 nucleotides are TGTGCCAGCATCGAGGTGGGGTACAATGAGCAGTTCTTC.

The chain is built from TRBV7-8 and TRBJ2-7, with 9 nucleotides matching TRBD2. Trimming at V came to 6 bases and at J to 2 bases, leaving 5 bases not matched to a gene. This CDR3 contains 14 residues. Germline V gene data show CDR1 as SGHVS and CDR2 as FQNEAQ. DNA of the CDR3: TGTGCCAGCAGGCGTAGCGGGGGAACCTACGAGCAGTACTTC. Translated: CASRRSGGTYEQYF.

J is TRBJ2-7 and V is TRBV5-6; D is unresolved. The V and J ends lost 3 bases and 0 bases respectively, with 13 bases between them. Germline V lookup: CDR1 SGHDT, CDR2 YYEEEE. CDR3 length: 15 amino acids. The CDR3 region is CASSYDPISSYEQYF. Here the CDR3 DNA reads TGTGCCAGCAGCTATGACCCCATTAGCTCCTACGAGCAGTACTTC.